The 23 T cell receptor beta chains reported below all come from one sample, sequenced in a study of OX40 agonist ivuxolimab in advanced cancers. Clones were read by immunoSEQ multiplex PCR, and TCRdb kept only the in-frame ones, dropping some. The sample lists 75,000 to 90,000 clones, roughly 90% occurring once. The source was CD4+ or CD8+ T cells sorted from blood, collected in a trial of the OX40 agonist ivuxolimab. The receptors were gathered from an adult with an advanced solid tumor such as melanoma, head and neck, liver or kidney cancer.

This sequence joins TRBV9 and TRBJ2-2; the D is unclear. The CDR3 has 13 amino acids. V was cut by 4 bases and J by 5 bases, with 9 bases left in between. CDR1 and CDR2 from the germline V gene are SGDLS and YYNGEE. In nucleotides, the CDR3 is TGTGCCAGCAGCCCGTCGAGGACCGGGGAGCTGTTTTTT. Residues: CASSPSRTGELFF.

This chain links TRBV7-2 with TRBJ2-7, with D perhaps being TRBD1 or TRBD2 (6 bases each). From germline, CDR1 is SGHTA and CDR2 FQGNSA. The CDR3 runs 16 residues. The ends were cut back, 4 bases at V and 7 bases at J, with 23 bases in the middle. This chain's CDR3 is CASSSRRAGVSGEQYF. In DNA form, the CDR3 reads TGTGCCAGCAGCTCTCGGAGGGCAGGGGTATCGGGTGAGCAGTACTTC.

A single count supports this clone. CDR3 sequence reads: CASSSPGPGANVLTF. The CDR3 DNA sequence: TGTGCCAGCAGTTCCCCAGGGCCTGGGGCCAACGTCCTGACTTTC. The chain couples TRBV28 to TRBJ2-6, with D perhaps TRBD1 (5 bases). The CDR3 length is 15 residues. CDR1 and CDR2 from the germline V gene are MDHEN and SYDVKM. V was cut by 4 bases and J by 2 bases, with 9 bases left in between.

The chain employs TRBV18 and TRBJ2-3; 9 bases fit TRBD1. The germline V gene has CDR1 KGHSH and CDR2 LQKENI. The ends lost 2 bases at V and 8 bases at J; junction bases unmatched: 5. This CDR3 comprises 14 residues. The CDR3 DNA follows: TGTGCCAGCTCACCAGGACAGGGGTCGGTTACGCAGTATTTT. Translating gives CASSPGQGSVTQYF.

The V call is TRBV10-3, the J call TRBJ1-6; possible D gene TRBD1, 6 bases. The CDR3 length is 13 residues. The V gene lost 4 bases and the J gene lost 8 bases, with 9 bases spanning the gap. Germline V gives CDR1 ENHRY, CDR2 SYGVKD. CDR3: CAISANRDSPLHF. The CDR3, as DNA: TGTGCCATCAGTGCGAACAGGGATTCACCCCTCCACTTT.

The chain carries TRBV28 and TRBJ1-5; 12 positions agree with TRBD1. CDR1 and CDR2 (germline): MDHEN, SYDVKM. J was trimmed by 6 bases and V by 7 bases; bases with no gene match: 10. This CDR3 is 16 amino acids long. CDR3 coding DNA: TGTGCCAGCACCAACGGGGGACAGGGGGCACTTCAGCCCCAGCATTTT. Its protein product is CASTNGGQGALQPQHF. Together with reference TRBV28 and TRBJ1-5, the CDR3 gives the full variable domain: DVKVTQSSRYLVKRTGEKVFLECVQDMDHENMFWYRQDPGLGLRLIYFSYDVKMKEKGDIPEGYSVSREKKERFSLILESASTNQTSMYLCASTNGGQGALQPQHFGDGTRLSIL.

This clone appeared a few times. The chain employs TRBV7-2 and TRBJ2-3; D call uncertain. The CDR3 loop spans 14 amino acids. The germline V gene encodes CDR1 SGHTA and CDR2 FQGNSA. Trimming left V 2 bases short and J 5 bases short, with 11 bases between. CDR3 loop: CASSLSSREDTQYF. CDR3 sequence (DNA): TGTGCCAGCAGCTTAAGTAGCCGAGAAGATACGCAGTATTTT.

The chain combines TRBV10-2 with TRBJ2-2; 8 bases fit TRBD2. V shed 8 bases and J 3 bases; nucleotides not matched to a gene: 14. Germline lookup yields CDR1 WSHSY and CDR2 SAAADI. CDR3 size: 17 residues. The CDR3 DNA is TGCGCCAGCCTTACGGGGGGGGGCGCTTGGGACACCGGGGAGCTGTTTTTT. This translates into CASLTGGGAWDTGELFF.

This chain links TRBV28 with TRBJ2-5; a possible D gene is TRBD1 (6 bases). V was shortened by 5 bases and J by 1 base, with 14 bases between the two germline ends. From germline, CDR1 is MDHEN and CDR2 SYDVKM. This CDR3 spans 15 amino acids. The CDR3 sequence: CASSLYREGQETQYF. CDR3 nucleotides: TGTGCCAGCAGTCTTTACAGGGAAGGCCAAGAGACCCAGTACTTC.

The table lists this clone with a count of one. The chain recombines TRBV10-2 with TRBJ2-5; tentative D call: TRBD2 (6 bases). The CDR3 loop spans 12 amino acids. Looked up from germline, CDR1 is WSHSY and CDR2 is SAAADI. V lost 8 bases and J 5 bases, leaving 12 bases between the germline ends. The DNA of the CDR3 is TGCGCCAGCCGGAGGGATTCTGAGACCCAGTACTTC. It is translated as CASRRDSETQYF.

The gene calls are TRBV4-2 and TRBJ2-1; 10 nucleotides align to TRBD2. After removal of 2 bases from V and 7 bases from J, the junction contained 8 bases not matched to a gene. Germline values: CDR1 LGHNA, CDR2 YNFKEQ. The length of the CDR3 is 16 residues. CDR3 in amino acids: CASSQPLAGAENEQFF. CDR3 nucleotide sequence: TGTGCCAGCAGCCAACCGCTAGCGGGGGCGGAGAATGAGCAGTTCTTC.

The chain has TRBV6-4 and TRBJ2-2; the D gene is possibly TRBD1 (5 bases). This CDR3 spans 14 amino acids. Germline V gives CDR1 MRHNA, CDR2 SNTAGT. Trimming removed 2 bases at V and 4 bases at J, with 8 bases between. CDR3 amino acids: CASSDRGTTGELFF. In DNA form, the CDR3 reads TGTGCCAGCAGTGACAGGGGTACCACCGGGGAGCTGTTTTTT.

The CDR3 protein is CASSFTQGLGNEQFF. The CDR3 nucleotides read TGTGCCAGCAGCTTCACTCAGGGACTCGGGAATGAGCAGTTCTTC. The rearrangement uses TRBV11-2 and TRBJ2-1; TRBD2 might be the D (6 bases). The CDR3 totals 15 residues. Germline assignment: CDR1 SGHAT and CDR2 FQNNGV. Trimming pared 3 bases from V and 7 bases from J, leaving 16 bases between.

The rearrangement links TRBV28 to TRBJ2-7, with D possibly being TRBD1 (5 bases). Germline CDR1 is MDHEN and CDR2 is SYDVKM. The length of the CDR3 is 13 residues. The V and J ends lost 6 bases and 3 bases respectively, with 12 bases between them. For the CDR3, the DNA is TGTGCCAGCAGGGGGCCCGTCTTCTACGAGCAGTACTTC. It yields the protein CASRGPVFYEQYF.

J is TRBJ2-7 and V is TRBV5-6; tentatively, D is TRBD2 (5 bases). Trimming removed 1 base at V and 4 bases at J, with 12 bases between. This CDR3 has 14 amino acids. Germline CDR1 and CDR2: SGHDT and YYEEEE. The CDR3 loop reads CASSLQRGSYEQYF. CDR3 bases: TGTGCCAGCAGCTTGCAACGGGGATCGTACGAGCAGTACTTC.

The chain couples TRBV19 to TRBJ1-1; no clear D. From germline, CDR1 is LNHDA and CDR2 SQIVND (reference sequence). With 3 bases removed from V and 1 base from J, the gap between germline ends came to 9 bases. The CDR3 spans 14 residues. CDR3 in DNA: TGTGCCAGTAGTATCAGAGGCCCGAACACTGAAGCTTTCTTT. It is translated as CASSIRGPNTEAFF.

The chain couples TRBV27 to TRBJ2-7; D is uncertain. This CDR3 is built from 14 residues. Germline CDR1 MNHEY, CDR2 SMNVEV (reference sequence). V was cut by 3 bases and J by 0 bases, with 9 bases left in between. CDR3 sequence reads: CASSLFPDSYEQYF. CDR3 bases: TGTGCCAGCAGTTTGTTTCCGGACTCCTACGAGCAGTACTTC.

The genes are TRBV5-1 and TRBJ2-3, with D perhaps matching TRBD2 (5 bases). Trimming took 0 bases from V and 3 from J, leaving 11 bases between them. The CDR3 extends over 15 amino acids. The germline V gene has CDR1 SGHRS and CDR2 YFSETQ. The CDR3 DNA follows: TGCGCCAGCAGCTTGGGGCGGGCCCTAACAGATACGCAGTATTTT. This encodes CASSLGRALTDTQYF. The whole variable domain, remainder taken from reference TRBV5-1 and TRBJ2-3, is KAGVTQTPRYLIKTRGQQVTLSCSPISGHRSVSWYQQTPGQGLQFLFEYFSETQRNKGNFPGRFSGRQFSNSRSEMNVSTLELGDSALYLCASSLGRALTDTQYFGPGTRLTVL.

This chain connects TRBV7-9 to TRBJ2-6; D uncertain. This CDR3 region has 13 residues. V gave up 0 bases and J gave up 4 bases, with 1 base separating them. In germline, CDR1 is SEHNR, CDR2 FQNEAQ (reference sequence). CDR3 nucleotides: TGTGCCAGCAGCTTAGCAGGGGCCAACGTCCTGACTTTC. Its translation: CASSLAGANVLTF.

This clone was found a few times. The rearrangement joins TRBV6-4 to TRBJ2-3; TRBD2 might be the D (8 bases). V shed 3 bases and J shed 5 bases, with 15 bases lying between them. The CDR3 covers 15 residues. CDR1 and CDR2 from the germline V gene are MRHNA and SNTAGT. In nucleotides, the CDR3 is TGTGCCAGCAGTGAACAGGGGAGCGGGGGAGATACGCAGTATTTT. Amino acid sequence: CASSEQGSGGDTQYF.

This chain links TRBV19 with TRBJ1-2; D is possibly TRBD1 (6 bases). From germline, CDR1 is LNHDA and CDR2 SQIVND (reference sequence). This CDR3 spans 14 amino acids. The V gene lost 5 bases and the J gene lost 4 bases, with 14 bases spanning the gap. The CDR3 DNA reads as TGTGCCAGTAGTGACACCGGGACATTCTATGGCTACACCTTC. Translated: CASSDTGTFYGYTF.

V usage is TRBV11-2 and J usage is TRBJ2-7, with a tentative D call TRBD2 (6 bases). V was cut by 5 bases and J by 4 bases, with 18 bases left in between. CDR1 is SGHAT, CDR2 FQNNGV, per germline. The CDR3 spans 15 residues. The CDR3 DNA is TGTGCCAGCAGCCCCCATTTCGCGGGAAGGTACGAGCAGTACTTC. Protein product: CASSPHFAGRYEQYF.

This rearrangement joins TRBV19 to TRBJ2-3, with D maybe TRBD2 (6 bases). The CDR3 runs to 13 residues. The V and J ends lost 5 bases and 6 bases respectively, with 12 bases between them. Germline CDR1 LNHDA, CDR2 SQIVND (reference sequence). The CDR3 nucleotides are TGTGCCAGTAGTGAGGACGGAGGGGATACGCAGTATTTT. It encodes CASSEDGGDTQYF.